These 11 T cell receptor beta chains originate from one sample sequenced in a study of cytomegalovirus exposure and HLA in healthy donors. Amplification used 60 Vbeta primers and 13 Jbeta primers. This table comes from immunoSEQ multiplex PCR, and its TCRdb copy is limited to in-frame clones, with some not included. The data contain tens of thousands of clones, roughly two thirds of them singletons. The sample consisted of PBMCs. All receptors derive from a woman in her fifties or sixties in good health and CMV-seropositive.

The J gene is TRBJ2-3, the V gene TRBV6-1; 11 bases match TRBD2. The germline CDR1 and CDR2 sequences are MNHNS and SASEGT. Losses at the gene ends were 3 bases for V and 0 bases for J; bases not matched to a gene: 5. The CDR3 covers 17 residues. The CDR3 sequence: CASSESLAGDSTDTQYF. The CDR3 region has the DNA TGTGCCAGCAGTGAGTCACTAGCGGGGGACAGCACAGATACGCAGTATTTT.

The CDR3 loop reads CATSRESVSGPLSYEQYF. DNA for the CDR3: TGTGCCACCAGCAGAGAATCTGTTAGCGGGCCCCTTTCCTACGAGCAGTACTTC. The V gene is TRBV15, the J gene TRBJ2-7, with TRBD2 matching over 7 bases. After removal of 0 bases from V and 1 base from J, the junction contained 12 bases not matched to a gene. The CDR3 loop spans 18 amino acids. CDR1 and CDR2 from the germline V gene are LNHNV and YYDKDF (reference sequence). Using reference TRBV15 and TRBJ2-7 for the parts outside the CDR3, the full variable domain is DAMVIQNPRYQVTQFGKPVTLSCSQTLNHNVMYWYQQKSSQAPKLLFHYYDKDFNNEADTPDNFQSRRPNTSFCFLDIRSPGLGDTAMYLCATSRESVSGPLSYEQYFGPGTRLTVT.

This sequence joins TRBV25-1 and TRBJ1-4; D not resolved. This CDR3 has 13 residues. The germline gives CDR1 MGHDK, CDR2 SYGVNS. Trimming took 1 base from V and 8 from J, leaving 8 bases between them. In DNA form, the CDR3 reads TGTGCCAGCAGTGAATGGCGGTTAGAAAAACTGTTTTTT. This translates into CASSEWRLEKLFF.

The genes are TRBV6-5 and TRBJ1-1; D ambiguous. The V gene lost 2 bases and the J gene lost 1 base, with 5 bases spanning the gap. CDR1 and CDR2 from the germline V gene are MNHEY and SVGAGI. CDR3 length: 13 residues. CDR3 bases: TGTGCCAGCAGTTACCTCAGGAACACTGAAGCTTTCTTT. It codes for CASSYLRNTEAFF.

This chain joins TRBV23-1 and TRBJ2-7; the match to TRBD1 covers 7 bases. TRBV23-1 is designated an ORF whose function remains uncertain. This CDR3 comprises 12 residues. Losses at the gene ends were 6 bases for V and 4 bases for J; bases not matched to a gene: 3. The CDR3 loop reads CASSGTEYEQYV. The CDR3 DNA is TGCGCCAGCAGCGGGACAGAATACGAGCAGTACGTC.

The chain uses TRBV7-3 and TRBJ2-1, with 10 bases lining up with TRBD2. With V trimmed by 4 bases and J by 4 bases, 7 bases remained unmatched. The CDR3 loop spans 16 amino acids. In germline, CDR1 is SGHTA, CDR2 FQGTGA. In DNA form, the CDR3 reads TGTGCCAGCAGCTACCTCAGCGGGGGGGATTACAATGAGCAGTTCTTC. Its protein is CASSYLSGGDYNEQFF. Using reference TRBV7-3 and TRBJ2-1 for the parts outside the CDR3, the full variable domain is GAGVSQTPSNKVTEKGKYVELRCDPISGHTALYWYRQSLGQGPEFLIYFQGTGAADDSGLPNDRFFAVRPEGSVSTLKIQRTERGDSAVYLCASSYLSGGDYNEQFFGPGTRLTVL.

V gene TRBV5-4 combines with J gene TRBJ1-6; D is unresolved. V gave up 4 bases and J gave up 10 bases, with 12 bases separating them. Germline-derived CDR1 and CDR2 are SGHNT and YYREEE (reference sequence). The CDR3 runs 13 residues. The CDR3 coding sequence is TGTGCCAGCAGCCTCGAGAGCGGATCACCCCTCCACTTT. It is translated as CASSLESGSPLHF.

This clone was detected a few times. The chain employs TRBV6-1 and TRBJ1-5; no definite D call. The length of the CDR3 is 14 residues. V was cut by 5 bases and J by 2 bases, with 10 bases left in between. Germline V gives CDR1 MNHNS, CDR2 SASEGT. The CDR3 reads CASSLRGGNQPQHF. The CDR3, as DNA: TGTGCCAGCAGTCTCCGGGGAGGCAATCAGCCCCAGCATTTT.

The chain couples TRBV7-9 to TRBJ1-5; 8 nucleotides agree with TRBD1. This CDR3 has 18 amino acids. CDR1 is SEHNR, CDR2 FQNEAQ, per germline (reference sequence). V shed 5 bases and J 0 bases; nucleotides not matched to a gene: 12. The CDR3 DNA is TGTGCCAGCAGCCTCAAGGGACAGGTTTTTAATAGCAATCAGCCCCAGCATTTT. Its protein product is CASSLKGQVFNSNQPQHF.

This chain uses TRBV5-1 with TRBJ2-7; 9 nucleotides match TRBD2. The CDR3 consists of 16 residues. Germline V gene lookup returns CDR1 SGHRS and CDR2 YFSETQ. The junction had 9 bases not matched to a gene; V was cut back by 1 base and J by 4 bases. CDR3 sequence reads: CASSLMSSGAQYEQYF. CDR3 in DNA: TGCGCCAGCAGCTTGATGTCTAGCGGGGCTCAATACGAGCAGTACTTC.

The chain uses TRBV7-6 and TRBJ2-2, with D tentatively TRBD2 (5 bases). CDR3 length: 14 residues. Trimming removed 0 bases at V and 6 bases at J, with 8 bases between. Germline V CDR1 and CDR2: SGHVS, FNYEAQ. This CDR3 reads CASSLAQRAGELFF. As DNA, the CDR3 is TGTGCCAGCAGCTTAGCGCAGAGGGCCGGGGAGCTGTTTTTT.